This paragraph covers one T cell receptor beta chain sequence. Its antigen is unknown. Treatment: roughly 19 received Ad26.COV2.S at low or high dose, single or two shots; roughly 5 received placebo; per-sample allocation not given. Specimens were obtained on day 63 following the first vaccine or placebo injection. The germline V gene has CDR1 SGHDT and CDR2 YYEEEE. Trimming took 4 bases from V and 3 from J; bases not matched to a gene: 6. The CDR3 runs to 15 residues. The sample comes from a study of Ad26.COV2.S vaccination and SARS-CoV-2 variants. Study-wide findings and caveats: Participants given vaccine showed non-spike TCR breadth similar to that of placebo recipients.

TCRdb's table, derived via immunoSEQ multiplex PCR, lists solely in-frame clones and lacks some. The table shows approximately 420,000 clones, with less than 90% occurring only once. The TCR was taken from a person between 18 and 60 years old who received the Ad26.COV2.S COVID-19 vaccine or a placebo. Specimen: peripheral blood, collected in a trial of Ad26.COV2.S vaccine versus placebo. This chain connects TRBV5-6 to TRBJ2-7; 11 nucleotides match TRBD1. The DNA of the CDR3 is TGTGCCAGCAGCCGCGGGACAGGGGGTTTCTACGAGCAGTACTTC. Residues: CASSRGTGGFYEQYF.